Below, 27 T cell receptor beta chains from the same sample are listed, as sequenced in a study of T cell changes during pregnancy in multiple sclerosis. Sequencing used immunoSEQ multiplex PCR; TCRdb keeps in-frame clones, though not all of them. The sample consists of about 49,000 clones, nearly 95% of them appearing once. The specimen comprised peripheral blood, sampled after pregnancy. These receptors were taken from a female donor with multiple sclerosis, enrolled in a pregnancy study.

The chain links TRBV18 to TRBJ1-6; 10 nucleotides agree with TRBD1. Germline values: CDR1 KGHSH, CDR2 LQKENI. This CDR3 has 17 amino acids. With V trimmed by 6 bases and J by 4 bases, 9 bases remained unmatched. The CDR3 reads CASSPKGQGPYNSPLHF. The CDR3 DNA is TGTGCCAGCTCGCCTAAGGGACAGGGGCCTTATAATTCACCCCTCCACTTT.

The sample holds one count of this clone. V gene TRBV9 combines with J gene TRBJ2-5; 9 nucleotides agree with TRBD2. V dropped 3 bases and J dropped 1; count of bases not matched to a gene: 4. Germline V gene sequence: CDR1 SGDLS, CDR2 YYNGEE. This CDR3 is built from 15 residues. CDR3 protein: CASSASGGIQETQYF. CDR3 DNA sequence: TGTGCCAGCAGCGCAAGCGGGGGGATCCAAGAGACCCAGTACTTC.

The chain links TRBV11-3 to TRBJ2-5; no firm D call. Germline V lookup: CDR1 SGHNT, CDR2 YENEEA. V lost 1 base to trimming and J lost 3 bases, with 6 bases between them. This CDR3 is 13 amino acids long. This CDR3 reads CASSLVREETQYF. As DNA, the CDR3 is TGTGCCAGCAGCTTAGTACGGGAAGAGACCCAGTACTTC.

The rearrangement links TRBV4-2 to TRBJ2-3, with 9 bases matching TRBD2. The CDR3 has 15 amino acids. In germline, CDR1 is LGHNA, CDR2 YNFKEQ. Trimming at V came to 1 base and at J to 3 bases, leaving 2 bases not matched to a gene. The CDR3 here is CASSQVSGGTDTQYF. In DNA, the CDR3 is TGTGCCAGCAGCCAAGTGAGCGGGGGGACAGATACGCAGTATTTT.

The J gene is TRBJ1-2, the V gene TRBV6-5; D perhaps matches TRBD1 (5 bases). V was trimmed by 6 bases and J by 9 bases, leaving 14 bases between them. The CDR3 loop spans 12 amino acids. Germline V lookup: CDR1 MNHEY, CDR2 SVGAGI. The CDR3 region has the DNA TGTGCCAGCAGGCCCAACAAGGGGAGCTACACCTTC. Translated: CASRPNKGSYTF.

This chain joins TRBV4-3 and TRBJ1-2; 7 bases align to TRBD1. V was clipped by 3 bases and J by 7 bases; unmatched bases: 8. CDR1 and CDR2 from the germline V gene are LGHNA and YSLEER. There are 14 residues in the CDR3. CDR3: CASSQTGQYGGYTF. The CDR3, as DNA: TGCGCCAGCAGCCAGACGGGACAGTATGGTGGCTACACCTTC.

The V and J genes are TRBV5-8 and TRBJ1-1; a possible D gene is TRBD1 (5 bases). V was shortened by 2 bases and J by 5 bases, with 7 bases between the two germline ends. This CDR3 is built from 12 residues. The germline gives CDR1 SGHTS, CDR2 YDEGEE. CDR3 sequence reads: CASSFGGTEAFF. The DNA of the CDR3 is TGTGCCAGCAGCTTCGGGGGTACTGAAGCTTTCTTT.

The gene calls are TRBV19 and TRBJ1-4; maybe TRBD1 (6 bases). In germline, CDR1 is LNHDA, CDR2 SQIVND (reference sequence). V lost 7 bases to trimming and J lost 7 bases, with 13 bases between them. The CDR3 extends over 13 amino acids. DNA for the CDR3: TGTGCCAGTATGCGGGGGCGCGGTGAAAAACTGTTTTTT. Its translation: CASMRGRGEKLFF.

This chain uses TRBV23-1 with TRBJ1-3, with D maybe TRBD1 (6 bases). TRBV23-1 is an ORF, with its function uncertain. This CDR3 has 14 amino acids. V lost 0 bases to trimming and J lost 8 bases, with 11 bases between them. CDR3 in DNA: TGCGCCAGCAGTCAATCTGGGGGCTCGGACACCATATATTTT. Translated: CASSQSGGSDTIYF.

The chain uses TRBV6-5 and TRBJ2-7, with D possibly matching TRBD2 (6 bases). V lost 6 bases and J lost 4, with 13 bases in between. In germline, CDR1 is MNHEY, CDR2 SVGAGI. The CDR3 sequence is 13 residues long. CDR3 DNA sequence: TGTGCCAGCAGCGCACTGGGAGGTTACGAGCAGTACTTC. This gives the protein CASSALGGYEQYF.

This clone was picked up one time. The chain carries TRBV4-2 and TRBJ2-3, with 10 bases matching TRBD2. With V trimmed by 1 base and J by 2 bases, 12 bases remained unmatched. This CDR3 is built from 19 residues. Germline CDR1 LGHNA, CDR2 YNFKEQ. CDR3 loop: CASSQGLNSGGTDTDTQYF. The DNA for the CDR3 is TGTGCCAGCAGCCAAGGTTTGAATAGCGGGGGGACTGACACAGATACGCAGTATTTT.

The chain couples TRBV7-2 to TRBJ2-4, with D possibly being TRBD1 (6 bases). Germline V gene sequence: CDR1 SGHTA, CDR2 FQGNSA. CDR3 length equals 15 residues. V was clipped by 5 bases and J by 4 bases, with 15 bases between them. The CDR3 is CASSVQTGGKNIQYF. The CDR3 DNA reads as TGTGCCAGCAGCGTACAGACAGGTGGTAAAAACATTCAGTACTTC.

V gene TRBV10-1 combines with J gene TRBJ1-3; D perhaps matches TRBD1 (6 bases). V was pared by 4 bases and J by 0 bases, with 16 bases between. The CDR3 covers 17 residues. The germline V gene has CDR1 WNHNN and CDR2 SYGVQD (reference sequence). CDR3 loop: CASSAEEDRPSGNTIYF. As DNA, the CDR3 is TGCGCCAGCAGTGCAGAAGAGGACAGACCCTCTGGAAACACCATATATTTT.

This chain uses TRBV2 with TRBJ2-7, with 9 bases that match TRBD1. After removal of 3 bases from V and 3 bases from J, the junction contained 3 bases not matched to a gene. This CDR3 is 14 amino acids long. Germline lookup yields CDR1 SNHLY and CDR2 FYNNEI. CDR3 sequence reads: CASSDGTGFYEQYF. Here the CDR3 DNA reads TGTGCCAGCAGTGATGGGACAGGGTTCTACGAGCAGTACTTC.

This sequence joins TRBV5-4 and TRBJ2-5, with D tentatively TRBD1 (6 bases). CDR1 and CDR2 (germline): SGHNT, YYREEE (reference sequence). Trimming took off 2 bases at V and 2 bases at J, with 13 bases between the two ends. The CDR3 runs 15 residues. The CDR3 loop reads CASSLTTGTQETQYF. CDR3 coding DNA: TGTGCCAGCAGCTTAACGACAGGTACTCAAGAGACCCAGTACTTC.

This chain joins TRBV10-3 and TRBJ1-5; perhaps TRBD1 as D (6 bases). Germline values: CDR1 ENHRY, CDR2 SYGVKD. V was pared by 0 bases and J by 5 bases, with 14 bases between. There are 16 residues in the CDR3. The CDR3: CAISESNPGVDQPQHF. CDR3 DNA sequence: TGTGCCATCAGTGAGTCGAATCCAGGGGTCGATCAGCCCCAGCATTTT.

The rearrangement links TRBV19 to TRBJ2-3, with 13 bases fitting TRBD2. Trimming at V came to 4 bases and at J to 2 bases, leaving 3 bases not matched to a gene. The CDR3 is 16 amino acids. Germline V lookup: CDR1 LNHDA, CDR2 SQIVND (reference sequence). The CDR3 loop is CASSRTSGRYTDTQYF. CDR3 nucleotide sequence: TGTGCCAGTAGTAGGACTAGCGGGAGATACACAGATACGCAGTATTTT.

The J gene is TRBJ2-1, the V gene TRBV9; 12 positions agree with TRBD2. The CDR3 consists of 18 residues. The V segment lost 0 bases and the J segment 7 bases; nucleotides outside the gene matches: 11. Germline CDR1 is SGDLS and CDR2 is YYNGEE. CDR3 sequence: CASSVAPSLAGGLNEQFF. The CDR3 DNA sequence: TGTGCCAGCAGCGTAGCCCCTTCTCTAGCGGGGGGGCTTAATGAGCAGTTCTTC.

This clone appeared a single time. The rearrangement joins TRBV30 to TRBJ2-2; D might be TRBD2 (6 bases). Germline V CDR1 and CDR2: GTSNPN, SVGIG (reference sequence). V lost 6 bases and J lost 5, with 7 bases in between. The CDR3 runs 11 residues. The CDR3: CACRGTGELFF. CDR3 DNA sequence: TGTGCCTGCCGGGGGACCGGGGAGCTGTTTTTT.

This sequence joins TRBV15 and TRBJ1-5, with D tentatively TRBD1 (5 bases). Trimming took 3 bases from V and 5 from J, leaving 14 bases between them. The germline gives CDR1 LNHNV, CDR2 YYDKDF (reference sequence). The CDR3 sequence is 15 residues long. The CDR3 is CATSSRHGAHQPQHF. The DNA of the CDR3 is TGTGCCACCAGCAGTCGACATGGGGCGCATCAGCCCCAGCATTTT.

The chain links TRBV6-5 to TRBJ1-5; D is unresolved. Germline V CDR1 and CDR2: MNHEY, SVGAGI. The CDR3 is made up of 14 amino acids. Trimming took off 6 bases at V and 2 bases at J, with 11 bases between the two ends. This CDR3 is CASRGLLGNQPQHF. As DNA, the CDR3 is TGTGCCAGCAGGGGCCTTTTGGGCAATCAGCCCCAGCATTTT.

The gene calls are TRBV6-1 and TRBJ1-5; 8 bases agree with TRBD1. V lost 0 bases and J lost 5; bases outside the gene matches: 15. This CDR3 is built from 19 residues. The V gene's germline CDR1 is MNHNS and CDR2 SASEGT. The CDR3 here is CASSEAISQGAGWDQPQHF. The CDR3, as DNA: TGTGCCAGCAGTGAAGCGATTAGCCAGGGGGCGGGATGGGATCAGCCCCAGCATTTT.

This chain uses TRBV6-4 with TRBJ2-1, with 13 bases fitting TRBD2. The CDR3 has 15 residues. Per germline, CDR1 MRHNA and CDR2 SNTAGT. V was clipped by 3 bases and J by 5 bases; unmatched bases: 1. The CDR3 sequence is CASSETSGGNNEQFF. The CDR3 DNA is TGTGCCAGCAGTGAGACTAGCGGGGGGAACAATGAGCAGTTCTTC.

The chain couples TRBV4-3 to TRBJ1-5, with D possibly TRBD1 on 5 matching bases. Between the trimmed V and J ends, which lost 0 bases and 3 bases, there was a span of 12 bases. Germline V gene data show CDR1 as LGHNA and CDR2 as YSLEER. CDR3 length equals 16 residues. CDR3 sequence (DNA): TGCGCCAGCAGCCAAGATCGGGGGGGGTACAATCAGCCCCAGCATTTT. The encoded protein is CASSQDRGGYNQPQHF.

This rearrangement joins TRBV10-2 to TRBJ2-3; D possibly corresponds to TRBD1 (6 bases). V lost 6 bases and J 4 bases, leaving 11 bases between the germline ends. This CDR3 has 13 residues. Per germline, CDR1 WSHSY and CDR2 SAAADI. CDR3 nucleotides: TGCGCCAGCAGCTTACAGGGTCCAGATACGCAGTATTTT. Translated: CASSLQGPDTQYF.

CDR3 amino acids: CASSLRTGLNSGNTIYF. The CDR3 DNA sequence: TGTGCCAGCAGCCTGCGGACAGGCTTAAACTCTGGAAACACCATATATTTT. This chain connects TRBV11-2 to TRBJ1-3, with 7 bases matching TRBD1. V shed 5 bases, J shed 0 bases, and the junction held 10 bases outside the gene matches. CDR1 and CDR2 from the germline V gene are SGHAT and FQNNGV. The CDR3 length is 17 residues.

The J gene is TRBJ2-7, the V gene TRBV10-3; 12 bases line up with TRBD2. V was pared by 6 bases and J by 7 bases, with 4 bases of the junction left unmatched. Per the germline V gene, CDR1 is ENHRY and CDR2 is SYGVKD. The CDR3 loop spans 13 amino acids. For the CDR3, the DNA is TGTGCCATCAGAGCTAGCGGGGGGGTTGAGCAGTACTTC. The encoded protein is CAIRASGGVEQYF.